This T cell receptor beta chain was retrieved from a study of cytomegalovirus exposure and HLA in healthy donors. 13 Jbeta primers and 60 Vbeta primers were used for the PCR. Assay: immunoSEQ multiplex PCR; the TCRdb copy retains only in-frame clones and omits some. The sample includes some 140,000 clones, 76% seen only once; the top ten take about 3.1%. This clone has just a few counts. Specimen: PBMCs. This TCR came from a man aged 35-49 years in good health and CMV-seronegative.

The CDR3 nucleotides are TGTGCCAGCAGTTACCAGGGTGAAGCTTTCTTT. Its protein is CASSYQGEAFF. The rearrangement links TRBV6-6 to TRBJ1-1; the D gene is possibly TRBD1 (5 bases). There are 11 residues in the CDR3. Germline V gene data show CDR1 as MNHNY and CDR2 as SVGAGI (reference sequence). Trimming stripped 2 bases from V and 7 bases from J, with 5 bases between.